The entry below gives a single TCR beta chain sequence along with its context. Its antigen is not identified. This sample is part of a study of cytomegalovirus exposure and HLA in healthy donors. Turning to the study itself: An early data release held tens of millions of unique TCRs from HLA-typed donors. Study-level results: When presence/absence was analysed, sequencing depth was taken to be roughly uniform across donors. A later analysis found that most CMV-associated TCR beta chains appeared HLA-restricted.

Germline V gene sequence: CDR1 SGHTA, CDR2 FQGNSA. This CDR3 is built from 15 residues. Trimming stripped 0 bases from V and 3 bases from J, with 12 bases between. The primer mix had 60 Vbeta and 13 Jbeta primers. Repertoires were generated with immunoSEQ multiplex PCR, while TCRdb's copy carries only in-frame clones and drops some. The sample yields fewer than 85,000 clones, 74% seen once. V and J are TRBV7-2 and TRBJ2-7, with TRBD2 as a possible D gene (5 bases). The TCR was taken from a man aged 35-49 years in good health and CMV-seropositive. Material for sequencing was PBMCs. CDR3 loop: CASSLAGGPYYEQYF. The CDR3 coding sequence is TGTGCCAGCAGCTTAGCGGGCGGGCCCTACTACGAGCAGTACTTC. The full variable domain, rest sourced from reference TRBV7-2 and TRBJ2-7, is GAGVSQSPSNKVTEKGKDVELRCDPISGHTALYWYRQSLGQGLEFLIYFQGNSAPDKSGLPSDRFSAERTGGSVSTLTIQRTQQEDSAVYLCASSLAGGPYYEQYFGPGTRLTVT.